This is a list of T cell receptor beta chains from one sample in a study of Graves' ophthalmopathy and Graves' hyperthyroidism. Each CDR3 protein is one row after TCRdb ran MiXCR on the multiplex PCR reads. The sample records 500,000 to 700,000 distinct CDR3 sequences, 20% to 25% being singletons. The specimen was peripheral blood. These receptors originate from a woman between 18 and 29 years old with stable Graves' hyperthyroidism. Some clones in this sample may be carry-over from other donors' samples. Both conserved end residues are part of each CDR3.

J | V | CDR3
TRBJ1-1 | TRBV4-1 | CASSVRESTEAFF
TRBJ2-7 | TRBV20-1 | CSARDPRQGIYEPYF
TRBJ1-2 | TRBV20-1 | CSANPDRVANYGYTF
TRBJ2-7 | TRBV6-2/TRBV6-3 | CASSSFGTEYEQYF
TRBJ2-4 | TRBV11-2 | CASSFYGGYLDIKYF
TRBJ2-2 | TRBV7-2 | CASSLGSAGELFF
TRBJ1-6 | TRBV5-1 | CASRGAWGDSPLHF
TRBJ1-5 | TRBV12-3/TRBV12-4 | CASSLARGVRQPQHF
TRBJ1-1 | TRBV11-2 | CASSKPTGPNTEAFF
TRBJ2-5 | TRBV6-5 | CASSYSGDSSF
TRBJ1-1 | TRBV3-1 | CASSQGGPNGWTEAFF
TRBJ2-5 | TRBV18 | CASSPSGVEETQYF
TRBJ2-5 | TRBV4-1 | CASSQGAGPRETQYF
TRBJ2-2 | TRBV25-1 | CASSEFRRETGELFF
TRBJ1-1 | TRBV5-1 | CASSPYRGNLMNTEAFF
TRBJ2-5 | TRBV20-1 | CSARTSGGALETQYF
TRBJ2-7 | TRBV28 | CASSASGRYYEQYF
TRBJ1-1 | TRBV7-3 | CASSSQGGETEAFF
TRBJ2-7 | TRBV29-1 | CSVEFGDRAYEQYF
TRBJ1-3 | TRBV18 | CASSPPLAASGNTIYF
TRBJ2-5 | TRBV12-3/TRBV12-4 | CASTPAGRKAETQYF
TRBJ1-2 | TRBV7-2 | CASSLAGTENYGYIF
TRBJ2-7 | TRBV2 | CASSDDGRLSFYF
TRBJ1-2 | TRBV7-9 | CASSTGTF
TRBJ1-1 | TRBV20-1 | CSASRGGANTEAFF
TRBJ1-5 | TRBV5-1 | CASSLDSQRNQPQHF
TRBJ2-2 | TRBV24-1 | CATSMPNTGELFF
TRBJ1-2 | TRBV28 | CASSLLDRGRGGYTF
TRBJ1-2 | TRBV20-1 | CSAERGRTYGYTF
TRBJ1-6 | TRBV7-9 | CASSPGTNSPLHF
TRBJ2-2 | TRBV7-2 | CASSSSRLNTGELFF
TRBJ1-2 | TRBV12-3/TRBV12-4 | CASSGQGAWGYTF
TRBJ1-1 | TRBV4-1 | CASGWRKNTEAFF
TRBJ1-1 | TRBV28 | CASSLRRLEAFF
TRBJ2-7 | TRBV11-2 | CASSPQRQGEQYF
TRBJ2-5 | TRBV10-3 | CAISEPGSQETQYF
TRBJ2-6 | TRBV6-5 | CASSYERSTGANVLTF
TRBJ2-5 | TRBV24-1 | CATSDIQVQPETQYF
TRBJ1-1 | TRBV5-1 | CASSLAGATQRNTEAFF
TRBJ2-7 | TRBV24-1 | CATSDPGIGEQYF
TRBJ2-3 | TRBV20-1 | CSAAPSGTDTQYF
TRBJ2-5 | TRBV20-1 | CSARRGTQYF
TRBJ1-1 | TRBV20-1 | CSASQMNTEAFF
TRBJ2-1 | TRBV15 | CATSSPEQGARSDEQFF
TRBJ2-7 | TRBV19 | CASSQAGGESYEQYF
TRBJ1-1 | TRBV30 | CAWSVDRVTEAFF
TRBJ2-5 | TRBV4-1 | CASSQGEGSETQYF
TRBJ1-1 | TRBV10-3 | CAGGTGENTEAFF
TRBJ1-3 | TRBV6-9 | CASSYRCWADSGNTIYF
TRBJ1-2 | TRBV12-3/TRBV12-4 | CASSLSPLLTGLYGYTF
TRBJ2-7 | TRBV19 | CASSMATSGSRTYEQYF
TRBJ2-4 | TRBV28 | CASSRGRAPIAKNIQYF
TRBJ2-7 | TRBV20-1 | CSANALKSSYEQYF
TRBJ1-2 | TRBV20-1 | CSARDGAGTNYGYTF
TRBJ2-4 | TRBV15 | CATSFRADQNIQYF
TRBJ2-7 | TRBV12-3/TRBV12-4 | CASSTTQGRTYEQYF
TRBJ2-7 | TRBV29-1 | CSGGRGQTYEQYF
TRBJ2-5 | TRBV6-1 | CASSPRTAEAQYF